Reported below is one TCR beta chain. Germline assignment: CDR1 ENHRY and CDR2 SYGVKD. CDR3 size: 16 residues. V was shortened by 5 bases and J by 0 bases, with 16 bases between the two germline ends. The data were taken from a study of Graves' ophthalmopathy and Graves' hyperthyroidism. Amplification of the TCR beta CDR3 regions used RNA transcripts (as template). The library came from an HTBI-primed first-round RT-PCR and a second-round multiplex PCR. TCRdb ran MiXCR on the multiplex PCR reads and lists one entry per CDR3 protein. The sample lists over a million distinct CDR3 sequences, about 36% occurring once.

This receptor was obtained from an adult man with Graves' hyperthyroidism. The chain joins TRBV10-3 to TRBJ1-2; D gene unclear. The sample comprised peripheral blood or thyroid tissue (not recorded which). CDR3 region: CAISLKGAAANYGYTF. CDR3 in DNA: TGTGCCATCAGTCTTAAGGGAGCAGCAGCTAACTATGGCTACACCTTC.